One and the same sample provided the 27 T cell receptor beta chains below, sequenced in a study of blood T cell repertoires in COVID-19 (dated by TCRdb to 2020 to 2021). The method was the immunoSEQ multiplex PCR assay. The immuneACCESS repertoire file appears here via TCRdb, limited to in-frame rearrangements. These files lack a portion of the clones; in checked studies, under half of the deficit traces to unresolved V genes, and the cause of the others is not known. The sample table shows under 95,000 clones, and about 87% are seen once. 7% to 8% of the sample comes from the top ten. Source material: peripheral blood. These receptors all come from a human donor with acute or convalescent COVID-19. The donor label of this sample is uncertain.

V usage is TRBV5-1 and J usage is TRBJ2-5, with 7 bases lining up with TRBD1. The CDR3 consists of 14 residues. Germline V lookup: CDR1 SGHRS, CDR2 YFSETQ. V shed 4 bases and J 1 base; nucleotides not matched to a gene: 4. This CDR3 reads CASSPGQAQETQYF. CDR3 DNA sequence: TGCGCCAGCAGCCCCGGACAGGCCCAAGAGACCCAGTACTTC.

The chain links TRBV23-1 to TRBJ1-1, with D tentatively TRBD1 (5 bases). TRBV23-1 is flagged as an ORF with uncertain function. V was pared by 0 bases and J by 0 bases, with 11 bases between. The CDR3 length is 16 residues. The DNA of the CDR3 is TGCGCCAGCAGTCAATCGAAGGAGGGGATGAACACTGAAGCTTTCTTT. This encodes CASSQSKEGMNTEAFF.

This chain joins TRBV19 and TRBJ2-7; D might be TRBD1 (6 bases). V was shortened by 6 bases and J by 1 base, with 10 bases between the two germline ends. In germline, CDR1 is LNHDA, CDR2 SQIVND (reference sequence). CDR3 length: 13 residues. This CDR3 is CASRQGPSYEQYF. CDR3 coding DNA: TGTGCCAGTAGACAGGGACCATCCTACGAGCAGTACTTC.

V and J are TRBV10-3 and TRBJ1-1; D gene unclear. The CDR3 loop spans 15 amino acids. Trimming removed 4 bases at V and 1 base at J, with 13 bases between. Germline V CDR1 and CDR2: ENHRY, SYGVKD. The CDR3 DNA is TGTGCCATCAGTGTAGACCAGGTGGGGAACACTGAAGCTTTCTTT. Its translation: CAISVDQVGNTEAFF.

This chain joins TRBV20-1 and TRBJ2-5; 8 bases are a match to TRBD2. CDR3 length equals 12 residues. The germline CDR1 and CDR2 sequences are DFQATT and SNEGSKA (reference sequence). With V trimmed by 3 bases and J by 5 bases, 2 bases remained unmatched. The CDR3 loop is CSASSGAETQYF. As DNA, the CDR3 is TGCAGTGCTAGTAGCGGGGCGGAGACCCAGTACTTC.

The chain uses TRBV14 and TRBJ1-6, with 7 bases that match TRBD1. The CDR3 spans 18 residues. With V trimmed by 3 bases and J by 0 bases, 8 bases remained unmatched. Germline-derived CDR1 and CDR2 are SGHDN and FVKESK. The CDR3 DNA reads as TGTGCCAGCAGCCAGGGACAGCAGCTGAGCTCCTATAATTCACCCCTCCACTTT. Translating it yields CASSQGQQLSSYNSPLHF. Full variable domain (remainder filled in from reference TRBV14 and TRBJ1-6): EAGVTQFPSHSVIEKGQTVTLRCDPISGHDNLYWYRRVMGKEIKFLLHFVKESKQDESGMPNNRFLAERTGGTYSTLKVQPAELEDSGVYFCASSQGQQLSSYNSPLHFGNGTRLTVT.

The chain couples TRBV12-2 to TRBJ2-5; the table's D call, TRBD2, was not checked against the DNA. TRBV12-2 is described as a pseudogene. CDR3 length equals 24 residues. The CDR3 DNA reads TGTGCAAGTCGCTTAGCTTCGGGGACTAGCGGGCGATTAGACCAACCACTTTTCCAAGAGACCCAGTACTTC. This sequence encodes CASRLASGTSGRLDQPLFQETQYF.

Only one count was recorded for this clone. J is TRBJ2-5 and V is TRBV10-2; TRBD1 agrees at 11 bases. Per the germline V gene, CDR1 is WSHSY and CDR2 is SAAADI. The CDR3 loop spans 12 amino acids. V lost 8 bases to trimming and J lost 5 bases; unmatched junction nucleotides: 1. The CDR3 sequence: CASGTGGETQYF. CDR3 bases: TGCGCCAGCGGGACAGGGGGGGAGACCCAGTACTTC.

V and J are TRBV4-3 and TRBJ2-5, with a tentative D call TRBD2 (7 bases). Trimming stripped 0 bases from V and 5 bases from J, with 16 bases between. CDR1 LGHNA and CDR2 YSLEER come from the germline V gene. The CDR3 has 16 amino acids. CDR3 nucleotides: TGCGCCAGCAGCCAAGATGGGGGGGGGCCGCTGGAGACCCAGTACTTC. Translation gives CASSQDGGGPLETQYF.

The V call is TRBV19, the J call TRBJ1-2; D is ambiguous. Deletions cut 1 base from V and 4 bases from J, with 4 bases between. The CDR3 sequence is 12 residues long. From germline, CDR1 is LNHDA and CDR2 SQIVND (reference sequence). CDR3 sequence (DNA): TGTGCCAGTAGTATAGCCTCCTATGGCTACACCTTC. Its protein product is CASSIASYGYTF. The full variable domain, its missing parts supplied by reference TRBV19 and TRBJ1-2, is DGGITQSPKYLFRKEGQNVTLSCEQNLNHDAMYWYRQDPGQGLRLIYYSQIVNDFQKGDIAEGYSVSREKKESFPLTVTSAQKNPTAFYLCASSIASYGYTFGSGTRLTVV.

The V and J genes are TRBV12-3 or TRBV12-4 and TRBJ1-2, with unresolved D. The CDR3 contains 13 residues. Trimming cost V 3 bases and J 2 bases, with 7 bases left between them. CDR3 nucleotides: TGTGCCAGCAGTTTTATGCGGAACTATGGCTACACCTTC. As protein: CASSFMRNYGYTF.

The chain employs TRBV5-1 and TRBJ1-2; tentative D call: TRBD1 (5 bases). In germline, CDR1 is SGHRS, CDR2 YFSETQ. The V end lost 4 bases, the J end lost 5 bases, and 21 bases lay between the germline ends. There are 16 residues in the CDR3. CDR3 in amino acids: CASSNPGEGFEYGYTF. As DNA, the CDR3 is TGCGCCAGCAGCAACCCGGGGGAGGGTTTCGAGTATGGCTACACCTTC.

The V call is TRBV6-5, the J call TRBJ1-1; possibly TRBD1 for D (5 bases). Germline loops: CDR1 MNHEY, CDR2 SVGAGI. This CDR3 comprises 13 residues. Trimming stripped 6 bases from V and 6 bases from J, with 14 bases between. This CDR3 is CASRVRVISEAFF. The CDR3 DNA sequence: TGTGCCAGCAGAGTCAGGGTGATTTCTGAAGCTTTCTTT.

The chain carries TRBV7-9 and TRBJ1-3; 7 bases match TRBD1. The length of the CDR3 is 14 residues. The germline V gene encodes CDR1 SEHNR and CDR2 FQNEAQ (reference sequence). Trimming took 5 bases from V and 2 from J; bases not matched to a gene: 3. The CDR3 sequence is CASSLDRAGNTIYF. The CDR3 coding sequence is TGTGCCAGCAGCCTCGACAGGGCTGGAAACACCATATATTTT.

The J gene is TRBJ2-3, the V gene TRBV18, with 8 bases matching TRBD2. Unmatched junction bases numbered 9, after V lost 2 bases and J lost 8 bases. The germline gives CDR1 KGHSH, CDR2 LQKENI. The CDR3 length is 15 residues. CDR3 loop: CASSPIASGLGTQYF. CDR3 nucleotides: TGTGCCAGCTCACCAATCGCTAGCGGGTTAGGTACGCAGTATTTT.

The chain is built from TRBV28 and TRBJ1-6, with a weak D call TRBD1 (6 bases). The V gene's germline CDR1 is MDHEN and CDR2 SYDVKM. The CDR3 covers 13 residues. Trimming left V 8 bases short and J 10 bases short, with 15 bases between. The CDR3 loop is CASALQGRSPLHF. The CDR3 DNA follows: TGTGCCAGCGCCCTACAGGGTAGATCACCCCTCCACTTT.

This chain uses TRBV7-2 with TRBJ2-1; TRBD2 agrees at 10 bases. J lost 14 bases, V lost 4 bases, and 11 bases had no gene match. Germline CDR1 is SGHTA and CDR2 is FQGNSA. The CDR3 loop spans 14 amino acids. CDR3 loop: CASSSLAGARVEFF. CDR3 in DNA: TGTGCCAGCAGCTCTCTAGCGGGGGCTCGGGTGGAGTTCTTC. The full variable domain, rest sourced from reference TRBV7-2 and TRBJ2-1, is GAGVSQSPSNKVTEKGKDVELRCDPISGHTALYWYRQSLGQGLEFLIYFQGNSAPDKSGLPSDRFSAERTGGSVSTLTIQRTQQEDSAVYLCASSSLAGARVEFFGPGTRLTVL.

A word on this clone: This same CDR3 is encoded by further DNA sequences in the sample. V and J are TRBV7-3 and TRBJ1-2; no definite D call. The germline V and J ends were trimmed by 8 bases and 1 base, with 8 bases remaining between them. Germline CDR1 SGHTA, CDR2 FQGTGA. This CDR3 has 12 residues. CDR3: CASGEINYGYTF. In DNA form, the CDR3 reads TGTGCCAGCGGGGAGATTAACTATGGCTACACCTTC.

V is TRBV19 and J is TRBJ1-5, with 9 bases matching TRBD1. Trimming at V came to 5 bases and at J to 1 base, leaving 3 bases not matched to a gene. Germline-derived CDR1 and CDR2 are LNHDA and SQIVND (reference sequence). This CDR3 has 15 amino acids. DNA of the CDR3: TGTGCCAGTAGTTTAGGACAGGGGAGCAATCAGCCCCAGCATTTT. Amino acids: CASSLGQGSNQPQHF.

The sample holds one count of this clone. This chain connects TRBV19 to TRBJ1-2; TRBD1 matches 9 bases. CDR3 length: 16 amino acids. J was trimmed by 1 base and V by 6 bases; bases with no gene match: 9. Germline assignment: CDR1 LNHDA and CDR2 SQIVND (reference sequence). CDR3 nucleotide sequence: TGTGCCAGTAGCCGTGAAACAGGGGGCTTTAACTATGGCTACACCTTC. Its protein product is CASSRETGGFNYGYTF.

V gene TRBV5-8 combines with J gene TRBJ1-2; D possibly corresponds to TRBD1 (6 bases). Trimming left V 4 bases short and J 4 bases short, with 17 bases between. The germline CDR1 and CDR2 sequences are SGHTS and YDEGEE. The CDR3 totals 15 residues. CDR3 sequence (DNA): TGTGCCAGCAGCCCCACGGGACACCGGGGCTATGGCTACACCTTC. Protein product: CASSPTGHRGYGYTF.

This clone appeared once. The CDR3 region is CASSSWTTGQFF. DNA of the CDR3: TGTGCCAGCAGTTCCTGGACTACGGGGCAGTTCTTC. This chain joins TRBV27 and TRBJ2-1; a weak D match, TRBD2 (6 bases). Trimming left V 4 bases short and J 12 bases short, with 13 bases between. Germline CDR1 is MNHEY and CDR2 is SMNVEV (reference sequence). The CDR3 runs 12 residues.

This clone has more than one count but fewer than ten. The chain employs TRBV6-2 or TRBV6-3 and TRBJ2-4, with TRBD2 matching 7 bases. CDR1 is MNHEY, CDR2 SVGEGT, per germline. Germline trimming cut 2 bases from V and 7 bases from J; bases unmatched to any gene: 11. This CDR3 has 16 amino acids. CDR3 sequence (DNA): TGTGCCAGCAGTTACGGCGGGGGTAGGGCTGGGAACATTCAGTACTTC. It encodes CASSYGGGRAGNIQYF.

The rearrangement joins TRBV5-1 to TRBJ1-5; no clear D gene. The ends were cut back, 1 base at V and 0 bases at J, with 8 bases in the middle. The germline gives CDR1 SGHRS, CDR2 YFSETQ. CDR3 length: 15 amino acids. CDR3 region: CASSLTSDSNQPQHF. CDR3 nucleotides: TGCGCCAGCAGCTTGACAAGCGATAGCAATCAGCCCCAGCATTTT.

The J gene is TRBJ1-3, the V gene TRBV20-1; D gene unclear. The length of the CDR3 is 14 residues. Trimming cost V 3 bases and J 0 bases, with 9 bases left between them. Germline CDR1 and CDR2: DFQATT and SNEGSKA (reference sequence). CDR3 in DNA: TGCAGTGCTAGTACTTTCTACTCTGGAAACACCATATATTTT. Residues: CSASTFYSGNTIYF.

This sequence joins TRBV5-5 and TRBJ1-6; possible D gene TRBD1, 6 bases. CDR1 is SGHKS, CDR2 YYEKEE, per germline (reference sequence). Trimming left V 2 bases short and J 7 bases short, with 22 bases between. This CDR3 region has 18 residues. The DNA for the CDR3 is TGTGCCAGCAGCTTCCAACAGGGAGGGAATCGGGGAAATTCACCCCTCCACTTT. Protein sequence: CASSFQQGGNRGNSPLHF.

The DNA for the CDR3 is TGTGCCAGTAGTATTAGGGGGCGCGTCGATGAAAAACTGTTTTTT. It specifies CASSIRGRVDEKLFF. This rearrangement joins TRBV19 to TRBJ1-4; 7 nucleotides match TRBD1. The J segment lost 6 bases and the V segment lost 3 bases, leaving 7 bases of the junction unmatched. Germline V gives CDR1 LNHDA, CDR2 SQIVND (reference sequence). This CDR3 has 15 amino acids.